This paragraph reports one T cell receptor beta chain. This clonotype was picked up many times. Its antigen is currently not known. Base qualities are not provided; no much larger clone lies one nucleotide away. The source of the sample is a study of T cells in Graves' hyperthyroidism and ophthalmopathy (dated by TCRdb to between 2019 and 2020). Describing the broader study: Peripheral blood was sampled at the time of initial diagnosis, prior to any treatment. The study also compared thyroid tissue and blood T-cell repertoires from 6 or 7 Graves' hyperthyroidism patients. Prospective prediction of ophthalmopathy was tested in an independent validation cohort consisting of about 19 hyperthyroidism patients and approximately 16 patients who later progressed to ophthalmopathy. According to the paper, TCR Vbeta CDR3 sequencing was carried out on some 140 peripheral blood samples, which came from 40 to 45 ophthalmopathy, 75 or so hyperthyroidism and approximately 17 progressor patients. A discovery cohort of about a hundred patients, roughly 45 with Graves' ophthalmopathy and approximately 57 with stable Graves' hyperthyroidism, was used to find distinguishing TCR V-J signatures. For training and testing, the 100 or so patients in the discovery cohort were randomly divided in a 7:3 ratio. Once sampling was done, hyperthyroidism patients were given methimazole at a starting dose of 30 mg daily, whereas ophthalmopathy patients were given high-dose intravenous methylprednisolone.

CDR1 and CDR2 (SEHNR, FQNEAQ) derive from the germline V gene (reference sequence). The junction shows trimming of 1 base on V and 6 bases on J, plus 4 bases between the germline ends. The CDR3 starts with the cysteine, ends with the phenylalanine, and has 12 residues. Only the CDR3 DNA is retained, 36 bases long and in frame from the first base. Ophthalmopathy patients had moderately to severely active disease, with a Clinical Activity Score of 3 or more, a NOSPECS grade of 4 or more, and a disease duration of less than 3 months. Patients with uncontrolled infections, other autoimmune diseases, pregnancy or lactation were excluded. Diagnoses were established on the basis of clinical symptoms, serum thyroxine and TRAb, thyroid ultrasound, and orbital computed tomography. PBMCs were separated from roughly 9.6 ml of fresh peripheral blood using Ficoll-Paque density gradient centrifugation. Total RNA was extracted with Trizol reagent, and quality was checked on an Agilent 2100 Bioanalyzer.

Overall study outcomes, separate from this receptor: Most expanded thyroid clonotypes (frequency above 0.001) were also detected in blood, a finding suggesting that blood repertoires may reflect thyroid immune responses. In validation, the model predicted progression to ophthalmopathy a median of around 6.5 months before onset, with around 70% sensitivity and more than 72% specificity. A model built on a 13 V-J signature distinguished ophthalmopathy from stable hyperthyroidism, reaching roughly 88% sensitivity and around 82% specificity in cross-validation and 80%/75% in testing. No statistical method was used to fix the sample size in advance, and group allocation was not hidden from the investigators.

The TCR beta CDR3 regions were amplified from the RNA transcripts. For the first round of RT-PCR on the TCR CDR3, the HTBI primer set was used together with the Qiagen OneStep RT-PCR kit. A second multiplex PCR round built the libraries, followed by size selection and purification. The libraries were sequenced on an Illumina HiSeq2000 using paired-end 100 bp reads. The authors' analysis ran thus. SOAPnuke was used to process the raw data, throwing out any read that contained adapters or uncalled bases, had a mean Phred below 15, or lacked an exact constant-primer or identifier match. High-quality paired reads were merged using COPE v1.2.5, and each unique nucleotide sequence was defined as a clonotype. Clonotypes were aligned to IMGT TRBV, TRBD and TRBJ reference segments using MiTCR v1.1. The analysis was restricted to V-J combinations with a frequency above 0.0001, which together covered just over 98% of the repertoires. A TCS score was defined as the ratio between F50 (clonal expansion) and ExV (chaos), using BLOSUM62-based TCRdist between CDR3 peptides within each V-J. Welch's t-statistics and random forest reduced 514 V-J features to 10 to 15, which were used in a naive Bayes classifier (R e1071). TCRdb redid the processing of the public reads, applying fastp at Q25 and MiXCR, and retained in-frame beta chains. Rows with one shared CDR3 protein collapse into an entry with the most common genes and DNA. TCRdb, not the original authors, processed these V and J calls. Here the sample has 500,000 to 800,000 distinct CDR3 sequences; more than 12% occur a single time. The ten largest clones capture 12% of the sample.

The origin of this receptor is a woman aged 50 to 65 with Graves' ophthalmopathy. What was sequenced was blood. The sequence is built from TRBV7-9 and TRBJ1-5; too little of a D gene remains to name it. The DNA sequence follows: TGTGCCAGCAGCTTAGGATCTCAGCCCCAGCATTTT. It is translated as CASSLGSQPQHF. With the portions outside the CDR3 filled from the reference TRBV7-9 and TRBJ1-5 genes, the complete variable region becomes DTGVSQNPRHKITKRGQNVTFRCDPISEHNRLYWYRQTLGQGPEFLTYFQNEAQLEKSRLLSDRFSAERPKGSFSTLEIQRTEQGDSAMYLCASSLGSQPQHFGDGTRLSIL.